This T cell receptor (beta chain) derives from a study of regulatory T cells in long-lasting Graves disease. The time point is: newly diagnosed GD, antithyroid drugs for less than 3 months. PBMC RNA was the source of the TCR library. The germline V gene has CDR1 DFQATT and CDR2 SNEGSKA (reference sequence). V shed 3 bases and J shed 1 base, with 17 bases lying between them. This CDR3 has 16 amino acids. Through Arm-PCR of CDR3 regions and iRepertoire HTBI primers, TCR beta libraries were built. One entry per CDR3 protein, called by TCRdb with MiXCR from the multiplex PCR reads. The table has about 500,000 distinct CDR3 sequences, about 12% seen once; the top ten hold roughly 9.3%. This clonotype came up a few times. A further study also used this sample, focusing on T cells in Graves' hyperthyroidism and ophthalmopathy. That investigation notes: Among thyroid clonotypes expanded above 0.001, most also appeared in blood.

The rearrangement links TRBV20-1 to TRBJ2-3, with D possibly matching TRBD1 (6 bases). This TCR came from a woman aged 30 to 39 with Graves disease. The material was peripheral blood mononuclear cells (PBMCs), obtained at new diagnosis, from a patient treated with antithyroid drugs. DNA for the CDR3: TGCAGTGCTAGTGTCAGAGGGGGACGAGGCACAGATACGCAGTATTTT. Its protein product is CSASVRGGRGTDTQYF.